These 32 T cell receptor beta chains were sequenced from one sample in a study of OX40 agonist ivuxolimab in advanced cancers. Here immunoSEQ multiplex PCR was the method, and the copy in TCRdb shows in-frame clones only, minus some. The sample has 75,000 to 100,000 clones, around 90% seen once; the top ten hold more than 0.6%. The sample consisted of CD4+ or CD8+ T cells sorted from blood, taken in a trial of the OX40 agonist ivuxolimab. The origin of the receptors is an adult with an advanced solid tumor such as melanoma, head and neck, liver or kidney cancer.

V gene TRBV19 combines with J gene TRBJ1-1; 11 nucleotides match TRBD1. The ends lost 7 bases at V and 3 bases at J; junction bases unmatched: 4. The CDR3 runs to 14 residues. Germline V lookup: CDR1 LNHDA, CDR2 SQIVND (reference sequence). The CDR3: CASTPGQGDTEAFF. In nucleotides, the CDR3 is TGTGCCAGTACCCCGGGACAGGGGGACACTGAAGCTTTCTTT.

This clone was detected only once. The genes are TRBV27 and TRBJ2-1, with TRBD2 matching over 16 bases. The CDR3 runs 18 residues. Germline CDR1 reads MNHEY; CDR2 reads SMNVEV (reference sequence). The ends lost 5 bases at V and 5 bases at J; junction bases unmatched: 9. Here the CDR3 DNA reads TGTGCCAGCAGTCGGTTCGGGACTAGCGGGAGGGCCCACAATGAGCAGTTCTTC. Residues: CASSRFGTSGRAHNEQFF.

The chain joins TRBV18 to TRBJ2-2; either TRBD1 or TRBD2 may supply D (6 bases each). The CDR3 runs 16 residues. V gave up 3 bases and J gave up 7 bases, with 18 bases separating them. CDR1 and CDR2 from the germline V gene are KGHSH and LQKENI. CDR3 coding DNA: TGTGCCAGCTCACCGCGGGACAAACCTATAGGCGGGGAGCTGTTTTTT. This gives the protein CASSPRDKPIGGELFF.

The genes are TRBV6-5 and TRBJ1-1, with D possibly being TRBD1 (5 bases). The V end lost 6 bases, the J end lost 11 bases, and 16 bases lay between the germline ends. Germline assignment: CDR1 MNHEY and CDR2 SVGAGI. The CDR3 loop spans 12 amino acids. The CDR3 region has the DNA TGTGCCAGCAGGGACGGGAACAGGCTTGCTTTCTTT. It yields the protein CASRDGNRLAFF.

In regard to this clone: Other DNA sequences within the sample encode an identical CDR3. The gene calls are TRBV28 and TRBJ2-5; possibly TRBD1 for D (7 bases). CDR3 length: 13 residues. Germline CDR1 and CDR2: MDHEN and SYDVKM. V was cut by 8 bases and J by 5 bases, with 15 bases left in between. The CDR3: CASRTGAGETQYF. DNA of the CDR3: TGTGCCAGCCGAACAGGGGCGGGGGAGACCCAGTACTTC.

The V call is TRBV5-1, the J call TRBJ2-7; D is unclear. V was pared by 0 bases and J by 5 bases, with 12 bases between. The length of the CDR3 is 14 residues. Germline lookup yields CDR1 SGHRS and CDR2 YFSETQ. The CDR3 nucleotides are TGCGCCAGCAGCTTGGGCGGCTCCCGGGACGAGCAGTACTTC. It is translated as CASSLGGSRDEQYF.

This chain connects TRBV5-8 to TRBJ1-2; D ambiguous. The CDR3 extends over 12 amino acids. Looked up from germline, CDR1 is SGHTS and CDR2 is YDEGEE. V was cut by 0 bases and J by 2 bases, with 2 bases left in between. The CDR3 here is CASSLGNYGYTF. CDR3 DNA sequence: TGTGCCAGCAGCTTGGGGAACTATGGCTACACCTTC.

The J gene is TRBJ2-5, the V gene TRBV6-6; 7 positions agree with TRBD1. This CDR3 region has 14 residues. J lost 4 bases, V lost 4 bases, and 6 bases had no gene match. From germline, CDR1 is MNHNY and CDR2 SVGAGI (reference sequence). CDR3 in amino acids: CASSFRQGRETQYF. The CDR3 region has the DNA TGTGCCAGCAGTTTTCGACAGGGACGAGAGACCCAGTACTTC.

The CDR3 protein is CASSRDRSGEKLFF. The CDR3 nucleotides read TGTGCCAGCAGCCGGGACAGAAGCGGTGAAAAACTGTTTTTT. The chain employs TRBV13 and TRBJ1-4; 7 bases are shared with TRBD1. Germline CDR1 reads PRHDT; CDR2 reads FYEKMQ (reference sequence). The CDR3 totals 14 residues. V was clipped by 5 bases and J by 7 bases; unmatched bases: 7.

J is TRBJ2-7 and V is TRBV5-4, with TRBD1 as a possible D gene (7 bases). The V end lost 4 bases, the J end lost 3 bases, and 17 bases lay between the germline ends. The CDR3 totals 15 residues. Germline V gene data show CDR1 as SGHNT and CDR2 as YYREEE (reference sequence). The CDR3 region is CASSQGGPRDYEQYF. CDR3 sequence (DNA): TGTGCCAGCAGCCAGGGGGGACCCCGAGACTACGAGCAGTACTTC.

This clone was observed once. A junction boundary mismatches the germline segment, possibly from a read error. This sequence joins TRBV7-2 and TRBJ2-3; a weak D match, TRBD2 (6 bases). From germline, CDR1 is SGHTA and CDR2 FQGNSA. This CDR3 spans 13 amino acids. This chain's CDR3 is CASSLASTDTQYF. The CDR3 DNA is TGTGCCAGCAGCCTAGCGAGCACAGATACGCAGTATTTT. The full variable domain, with the rest looked up from reference TRBV7-2 and TRBJ2-3, is GAGVSQSPSNKVTEKGKDVELRCDPISGHTALYWYRQSLGQGLEFLIYFQGNSAPDKSGLPSDRFSAERTGGSVSTLTIQRTQQEDSAVYLCASSLASTDTQYFGPGTRLTVL.

The table lists this clone with a few counts. This rearrangement joins TRBV29-1 to TRBJ1-2; D is possibly TRBD1 (6 bases). Per the germline V gene, CDR1 is SQVTM and CDR2 is ANQGSEA. This CDR3 contains 13 residues. V was trimmed by 3 bases and J by 7 bases, leaving 15 bases between them. CDR3 in DNA: TGCAGCGTTGATACCCAGGGGTACGCTGGCTACACCTTC. This encodes CSVDTQGYAGYTF.

This chain uses TRBV5-1 with TRBJ2-1; D is perhaps TRBD2 (6 bases). V shed 3 bases and J shed 6 bases, with 10 bases lying between them. Germline CDR1 reads SGHRS; CDR2 reads YFSETQ. The CDR3 runs 13 residues. CDR3 coding DNA: TGCGCCAGCAGCTCCGGGACTTTCAATGAGCAGTTCTTC. Amino acid sequence: CASSSGTFNEQFF.

With regard to this clone: This sample also contains other DNA sequences that code for the same CDR3. V is TRBV18 and J is TRBJ1-5, with D uncertain. The CDR3 is made up of 13 amino acids. Between the trimmed V and J ends, which lost 3 bases and 0 bases, there was a span of 3 bases. Germline CDR1 reads KGHSH; CDR2 reads LQKENI. The CDR3 spells CASSPDSNQPQHF. The CDR3 nucleotides read TGTGCCAGCTCACCGGATAGCAATCAGCCCCAGCATTTT.

This clone occurred once. The same CDR3 arises from other DNA sequences in this sample as well. The CDR3 is CASRDNQETQYF. CDR3 sequence (DNA): TGTGCCAGCAGAGACAACCAAGAGACCCAGTACTTC. V is TRBV2 and J is TRBJ2-5; no firm D call. The CDR3 loop spans 12 amino acids. The V end lost 6 bases, the J end lost 0 bases, and 5 bases lay between the germline ends. Germline V gene data show CDR1 as SNHLY and CDR2 as FYNNEI.

This chain joins TRBV7-9 and TRBJ1-3; TRBD1 agrees at 9 bases. This CDR3 spans 15 amino acids. Germline CDR1 SEHNR, CDR2 FQNEAQ (reference sequence). V was pared by 6 bases and J by 1 base, with 4 bases of the junction left unmatched. This CDR3 is CASSIGQGSGNTIYF. The CDR3 nucleotides are TGTGCCAGCAGTATAGGACAGGGGTCTGGAAACACCATATATTTT.

The chain carries TRBV19 and TRBJ1-1; D unresolved. The germline gives CDR1 LNHDA, CDR2 SQIVND (reference sequence). V lost 8 bases and J lost 1, with 11 bases in between. The CDR3 totals 13 residues. The CDR3 coding sequence is TGTGCCAGTCTCGCAGGAGAGAACACTGAAGCTTTCTTT. Protein sequence: CASLAGENTEAFF.

This rearrangement joins TRBV19 to TRBJ1-2; D uncertain. Trimming pared 5 bases from V and 4 bases from J, leaving 17 bases between. CDR3 length: 15 amino acids. Germline assignment: CDR1 LNHDA and CDR2 SQIVND (reference sequence). CDR3 protein: CASSDSGMGIYGYTF. The DNA of the CDR3 is TGTGCCAGTAGTGACTCCGGGATGGGAATCTATGGCTACACCTTC. Full variable domain (missing parts from reference TRBV19 and TRBJ1-2): DGGITQSPKYLFRKEGQNVTLSCEQNLNHDAMYWYRQDPGQGLRLIYYSQIVNDFQKGDIAEGYSVSREKKESFPLTVTSAQKNPTAFYLCASSDSGMGIYGYTFGSGTRLTVV.

The chain combines TRBV11-2 with TRBJ2-1; no clear D. Germline V gives CDR1 SGHAT, CDR2 FQNNGV. V was shortened by 0 bases and J by 15 bases, with 9 bases between the two germline ends. This CDR3 is built from 11 residues. The DNA for the CDR3 is TGTGCCAGCAGCTTAGATTCTTTTCCGTTCTTC. Translation gives CASSLDSFPFF. Together with reference TRBV11-2 and TRBJ2-1, the CDR3 gives the full variable domain: EAGVAQSPRYKIIEKRQSVAFWCNPISGHATLYWYQQILGQGPKLLIQFQNNGVVDDSQLPKDRFSAERLKGVDSTLKIQPAKLEDSAVYLCASSLDSFPFFGPGTRLTVL.

The chain is built from TRBV4-2 and TRBJ1-3, with D perhaps TRBD1 (5 bases). The CDR3 contains 17 residues. Germline-derived CDR1 and CDR2 are LGHNA and YNFKEQ. The V and J ends lost 0 bases and 0 bases respectively, with 12 bases between them. CDR3 loop: CASSQDSPGGSGNTIYF. CDR3 bases: TGTGCCAGCAGCCAAGATTCCCCCGGGGGCTCTGGAAACACCATATATTTT.

V and J are TRBV15 and TRBJ1-6; D not resolved. Per the germline V gene, CDR1 is LNHNV and CDR2 is YYDKDF (reference sequence). Trimming shortened V by 0 bases and J by 13 bases, and 13 bases separated the two germline ends. This CDR3 has 14 amino acids. The CDR3 here is CATSREWAGRPLHF. The CDR3 coding sequence is TGTGCCACCAGCAGAGAATGGGCAGGCAGGCCCCTCCACTTT. Drawing the rest from reference TRBV15 and TRBJ1-6, the complete variable domain is DAMVIQNPRYQVTQFGKPVTLSCSQTLNHNVMYWYQQKSSQAPKLLFHYYDKDFNNEADTPDNFQSRRPNTSFCFLDIRSPGLGDTAMYLCATSREWAGRPLHFGNGTRLTVT.

V and J are TRBV28 and TRBJ1-2; no clear D gene. Looked up from germline, CDR1 is MDHEN and CDR2 is SYDVKM. The germline V and J ends were trimmed by 3 bases and 0 bases, with 11 bases remaining between them. The CDR3 spans 15 residues. CDR3 region: CASSFVGTSNYGYTF. The CDR3 region has the DNA TGTGCCAGCAGTTTTGTCGGCACCTCTAACTATGGCTACACCTTC.

The CDR3 reads CASSPPQGPSGNTIYF. The CDR3 DNA sequence: TGTGCCAGCTCACCACCACAGGGGCCCTCTGGAAACACCATATATTTT. V is TRBV18 and J is TRBJ1-3; 7 bases map to TRBD1. The germline V gene has CDR1 KGHSH and CDR2 LQKENI. The CDR3 is 16 amino acids. Trimming at V came to 0 bases and at J to 0 bases, leaving 2 bases not matched to a gene.

The chain combines TRBV12-2 with TRBJ2-3; the table's D gene call, TRBD2, was not cross checked with the DNA. TRBV12-2 is reported as a pseudogene. The CDR3 is made up of 15 amino acids. CDR3 region: CASYALPPSTDTQYF. CDR3 in DNA: TGTGCAAGCTATGCACTACCCCCTAGCACAGATACGCAGTATTTT.

The chain recombines TRBV6-5 with TRBJ2-7; TRBD1 matches at 8 bases. The trim removed 6 bases at V and 4 bases at J, leaving 8 bases unmatched. There are 14 residues in the CDR3. CDR1 and CDR2 from the germline V gene are MNHEY and SVGAGI. CDR3 loop: CASSKQGGFYEQYF. In nucleotides, the CDR3 is TGTGCCAGCAGCAAACAGGGGGGATTTTACGAGCAGTACTTC.

This clone was seen a handful of times. The J gene is TRBJ1-2, the V gene TRBV6-5, with D tentatively TRBD1 (6 bases). V lost 5 bases to trimming and J lost 2 bases, with 9 bases between them. Germline V lookup: CDR1 MNHEY, CDR2 SVGAGI. The CDR3 is 13 amino acids. The CDR3 region has the DNA TGTGCCAGCAGTGAAGGACAGAACTATGGCTACACCTTC. It codes for CASSEGQNYGYTF.

This chain joins TRBV6-6 and TRBJ1-6; 7 bases match TRBD1. CDR3 size: 12 residues. After removal of 10 bases from V and 10 bases from J, the junction contained 7 bases not matched to a gene. Germline V gene sequence: CDR1 MNHNY, CDR2 SVGAGI (reference sequence). The CDR3 loop is CATNYRGSPLHF. CDR3 nucleotides: TGTGCCACTAACTACAGGGGATCACCCCTCCACTTT.

The chain couples TRBV28 to TRBJ2-1; 8 bases map to TRBD1. From germline, CDR1 is MDHEN and CDR2 SYDVKM. The CDR3 has 15 residues. V trimming: 7 bases; J trimming: 3 bases; junction bases outside the gene matches: 8. CDR3 region: CASTQQGVVYNEQFF. In DNA, the CDR3 is TGTGCCAGCACCCAACAGGGGGTGGTCTACAATGAGCAGTTCTTC.

This clone was detected only once. The CDR3 sequence: CASSIGTGSNQPQHF. Here the CDR3 DNA reads TGTGCCAGCTCAATTGGGACAGGTAGCAATCAGCCCCAGCATTTT. The J gene is TRBJ1-5, the V gene TRBV18; 8 positions match TRBD1. The trim removed 5 bases at V and 0 bases at J, leaving 3 bases unmatched. The CDR3 length is 15 residues. CDR1 and CDR2 from the germline V gene are KGHSH and LQKENI.

V is TRBV19 and J is TRBJ2-1; possible D gene TRBD2, 5 bases. V was trimmed by 5 bases and J by 1 base, leaving 12 bases between them. The CDR3 loop spans 15 amino acids. Germline loops: CDR1 LNHDA, CDR2 SQIVND (reference sequence). The CDR3 DNA reads TGTGCCAGTAGTTCGCCCGGGAAGTCCTACAATGAGCAGTTCTTC. Its translation is CASSSPGKSYNEQFF. The variable domain in full, completed from reference TRBV19 and TRBJ2-1, reads DGGITQSPKYLFRKEGQNVTLSCEQNLNHDAMYWYRQDPGQGLRLIYYSQIVNDFQKGDIAEGYSVSREKKESFPLTVTSAQKNPTAFYLCASSSPGKSYNEQFFGPGTRLTVL.

J is TRBJ1-2 and V is TRBV19, with a possible D match to TRBD1 (5 bases). The CDR3 has 15 amino acids. V was pared by 5 bases and J by 7 bases, with 20 bases between. CDR1 and CDR2 (germline): LNHDA, SQIVND (reference sequence). In DNA form, the CDR3 reads TGTGCCAGTAGTGCCTGGGACGGCAACCGGCTTGGCTACACCTTC. It translates to CASSAWDGNRLGYTF.

This clone is a singleton in its sample. The chain links TRBV7-2 to TRBJ1-2, with 9 bases that match TRBD1. Trimming cost V 5 bases and J 8 bases; bases outside gene matches: 6. The CDR3 is 13 amino acids. Germline lookup yields CDR1 SGHTA and CDR2 FQGNSA. DNA for the CDR3: TGTGCCAGCAGCCCGGGACAGGGACGGGGCTACACCTTC. This translates into CASSPGQGRGYTF.